This entry describes one TCR beta chain. This record belongs to a study of T-cell reconstitution after alpha-beta-depleted transplantation in children. Germline CDR1 MGHDK, CDR2 SYGVNS. Trimming removed 2 bases at V and 2 bases at J, with 13 bases between. The CDR3 runs 15 residues. Unique molecular identifiers were incorporated during preparation of the TCRbeta library. MiXCR, applied by TCRdb to the PCR reads, yields one record per CDR3 protein. This table has about 230,000 distinct CDR3 sequences, about 11% appearing once. The sample in question was PBMCs from the stem cell graft donor, obtained from the stem cell graft. This sequence joins TRBV25-1 and TRBJ2-7, with D possibly TRBD1 on 5 matching bases. The sequence was obtained from a human donor who donated a stem cell graft to a child with acute lymphoblastic leukemia. CDR3 in amino acids: CASSEAQGATYEQYF. The CDR3, as DNA: TGTGCCAGCAGTGAAGCCCAGGGTGCGACCTACGAGCAGTACTTC.